The next 20 T cell receptor beta chains were all read from a single sample in a study of T-cell memory formation after mild COVID-19. MiXCR was run by TCRdb on the 5' RACE reads, yielding one entry per CDR3 protein. The data contain under 250,000 distinct CDR3 sequences, about 11% of them singletons. The sample consisted of PBMCs or a T cell subset sorted from them (not recorded which). The receptor source for this set is a man between 18 and 29 years old who had mild COVID-19 (a few samples of this study predate the infection). Cell type and time point are not known.

The sample holds a few counts of this clonotype. V is TRBV5-1 and J is TRBJ1-2; 7 nucleotides agree with TRBD1. Germline CDR1 and CDR2: SGHRS and YFSETQ. The CDR3 has 16 residues. V shed 2 bases, J shed 5 bases, and the junction held 12 bases outside the gene matches. CDR3 bases: TGCGCCAGCAGCTTTAGCGCGGTGGGGACAGAGTATGGCTACACCTTC. Translation gives CASSFSAVGTEYGYTF. The complete variable domain, with remaining parts taken from reference TRBV5-1 and TRBJ1-2, reads KAGVTQTPRYLIKTRGQQVTLSCSPISGHRSVSWYQQTPGQGLQFLFEYFSETQRNKGNFPGRFSGRQFSNSRSEMNVSTLELGDSALYLCASSFSAVGTEYGYTFGSGTRLTVV.

A few counts support this clonotype. The chain couples TRBV15 to TRBJ1-1; 8 bases align to TRBD1. Losses at the gene ends were 4 bases for V and 5 bases for J; bases not matched to a gene: 3. This CDR3 is 13 amino acids long. Germline lookup yields CDR1 LNHNV and CDR2 YYDKDF (reference sequence). The CDR3 is CATSITGGTEAFF. The CDR3 coding sequence is TGTGCCACCAGCATAACAGGGGGAACTGAAGCTTTCTTT.

This clonotype was seen a handful of times. This rearrangement joins TRBV6-5 to TRBJ2-3; 8 nucleotides line up with TRBD2. The CDR3 is made up of 15 amino acids. CDR1 is MNHEY, CDR2 SVGAGI, per germline. Germline trimming cut 6 bases from V and 0 bases from J; bases unmatched to any gene: 5. The CDR3, as DNA: TGTGCCAGCAGGAATCTAGCGGGTAGCACAGATACGCAGTATTTT. Its translation: CASRNLAGSTDTQYF.

As for this clonotype: An end of the junction does not agree with germline; a read error may underlie this. V gene TRBV7-8 combines with J gene TRBJ2-4; the D gene is possibly TRBD2 (5 bases). Germline V gives CDR1 SGHVS, CDR2 FQNEAQ. The CDR3 runs to 12 residues. CDR3 protein: CASSLGGAPKDF. CDR3 DNA sequence: TGTGCCAGCAGCTTAGGGGGAGCTCCTAAGGACTTC.

The rearrangement links TRBV19 to TRBJ2-1, with a possible D match to TRBD1 (5 bases). The V end was cut by 6 bases, the J end by 4 bases, with 13 bases between. Germline V lookup: CDR1 LNHDA, CDR2 SQIVND (reference sequence). The CDR3 consists of 14 residues. The CDR3 bases are TGTGCCAGTAGCCCCAAACAGGTTTACAATGAGCAGTTCTTC. This encodes CASSPKQVYNEQFF.

This chain's CDR3 is CASQPGLYNSPLHF. The CDR3 DNA is TGTGCCAGCCAACCGGGACTTTATAATTCACCCCTCCACTTT. The V and J genes are TRBV6-2 or TRBV6-3 and TRBJ1-6; D possibly corresponds to TRBD1 (5 bases). There are 14 residues in the CDR3. CDR1 and CDR2 (germline): MNHEY, SVGEGT. The V end lost 8 bases, the J end lost 4 bases, and 12 bases lay between the germline ends.

The V and J genes are TRBV28 and TRBJ2-5; D is undetermined. Trimming stripped 10 bases from V and 1 base from J, with 7 bases between. Germline V gives CDR1 MDHEN, CDR2 SYDVKM. The CDR3 has 11 residues. In DNA form, the CDR3 reads TGTGCCACCCAGGTCCAAGAGACCCAGTACTTC. It specifies CATQVQETQYF.

This chain joins TRBV11-2 and TRBJ2-1; the match to TRBD2 covers 12 bases. V trimming: 5 bases; J trimming: 0 bases; junction bases outside the gene matches: 11. Germline V gene data show CDR1 as SGHAT and CDR2 as FQNNGV. The CDR3 covers 19 residues. CDR3 in amino acids: CASSPRWTSGASSYNEQFF. CDR3 nucleotides: TGTGCCAGCAGCCCCCGATGGACTAGCGGGGCCAGCTCCTACAATGAGCAGTTCTTC.

This clonotype has just a few counts. J is TRBJ1-2 and V is TRBV20-1, with 7 bases fitting TRBD1. The germline V gene has CDR1 DFQATT and CDR2 SNEGSKA (reference sequence). J was trimmed by 0 bases and V by 5 bases; bases with no gene match: 6. The CDR3 runs 14 residues. CDR3 loop: CSAEGARANYGYTF. In DNA, the CDR3 is TGCAGTGCTGAGGGGGCCCGGGCTAACTATGGCTACACCTTC.

Concerning this clonotype: Its ends do not fully match the called genes, so a read error is possible. The J gene is TRBJ1-1, the V gene TRBV7-9, with a tentative D call TRBD1 (6 bases). CDR1 and CDR2 from the germline V gene are SEHNR and FQNEAQ (reference sequence). This CDR3 contains 14 residues. CDR3 in amino acids: CASSLRGDYTEAFF. The DNA for the CDR3 is TGTGCCAGCAGCTTGAGGGGGGACTACACTGAGGCTTTCTTT.

This clonotype was found a few times. V gene TRBV6-5 combines with J gene TRBJ1-3, with D hard to call. The CDR3 runs 16 residues. The V end was cut by 8 bases, the J end by 2 bases, with 19 bases between. The germline V gene has CDR1 MNHEY and CDR2 SVGAGI. The CDR3 nucleotides read TGTGCCAGCTCTGGGTCGGTTCTGTCGGCTGGAAACACCATATATTTT. Protein sequence: CASSGSVLSAGNTIYF.

This clonotype was seen only a few times. The V call is TRBV7-9, the J call TRBJ1-3; D remains ambiguous. The CDR3 totals 16 residues. Trimming pared 2 bases from V and 0 bases from J, leaving 11 bases between. CDR1 is SEHNR, CDR2 FQNEAQ, per germline (reference sequence). CDR3 sequence reads: CASSLLRYGSGNTIYF. DNA for the CDR3: TGTGCCAGCAGCTTATTGCGATACGGCTCTGGAAACACCATATATTTT.

V usage is TRBV7-3 and J usage is TRBJ2-2; D not resolved. The germline V gene has CDR1 SGHTA and CDR2 FQGTGA. Between the trimmed V and J ends, which lost 1 base and 6 bases, there was a span of 3 bases. The CDR3 runs 12 residues. This chain's CDR3 is CASSLNAGELFF. CDR3 in DNA: TGTGCCAGCAGCTTAAATGCCGGGGAGCTGTTTTTT.

The rearrangement joins TRBV11-2 to TRBJ2-1; 8 nucleotides align to TRBD1. The CDR3 totals 15 residues. Germline V gene data show CDR1 as SGHAT and CDR2 as FQNNGV. V lost 1 base, J lost 3 bases, and 2 bases stayed unmatched. DNA for the CDR3: TGTGCCAGCAGCTTAGGGGACAGGAACTACAATGAGCAGTTCTTC. The encoded protein is CASSLGDRNYNEQFF.

The rearrangement links TRBV6-2 or TRBV6-3 to TRBJ1-5; the D is unclear. This CDR3 contains 18 residues. Per germline, CDR1 MNHEY and CDR2 SVGEGT. The ends were cut back, 0 bases at V and 4 bases at J, with 19 bases in the middle. Here the CDR3 DNA reads TGTGCCAGCAGTTACTCTGTCAGCCTTATCGAACTGAATCAGCCCCAGCATTTT. Amino acids: CASSYSVSLIELNQPQHF.

This clonotype was found many times. This chain joins TRBV10-2 and TRBJ2-5, with 8 bases fitting TRBD2. Germline-derived CDR1 and CDR2 are WSHSY and SAAADI. Trimming at V came to 7 bases and at J to 5 bases, leaving 6 bases not matched to a gene. The CDR3 loop spans 13 amino acids. The CDR3 coding sequence is TGCGCCAGCAAAGTCGGGGGGGCGGAGACCCAGTACTTC. Protein sequence: CASKVGGAETQYF.

The chain is built from TRBV7-9 and TRBJ1-2; 10 bases are a match to TRBD1. This CDR3 is 14 amino acids long. V dropped 0 bases and J dropped 7; count of bases not matched to a gene: 2. The germline gives CDR1 SEHNR, CDR2 FQNEAQ (reference sequence). The CDR3 bases are TGTGCCAGCAGCTTAGCGGGGACAGGGGCTGGCTACACCTTC. Translating gives CASSLAGTGAGYTF.

This clonotype came up a few times. CDR3 DNA sequence: TGTGCCAGCAGTCTGGGGGGTCTGGGGGCTTATTCACCCCTCCACTTT. Its protein is CASSLGGLGAYSPLHF. The J gene is TRBJ1-6, the V gene TRBV5-4, with D perhaps matching TRBD1 (6 bases). The CDR3 covers 16 residues. V gave up 5 bases and J gave up 8 bases, with 20 bases separating them. Germline CDR1 reads SGHNT; CDR2 reads YYREEE (reference sequence).

This clonotype was observed many times. The rearrangement uses TRBV5-1 and TRBJ2-7, with 7 bases fitting TRBD2. With 6 bases clipped from V and 7 bases from J, the junction kept 16 bases outside the gene matches. Germline V lookup: CDR1 SGHRS, CDR2 YFSETQ. The CDR3 loop spans 15 amino acids. DNA for the CDR3: TGCGCCAGCATGAACCTAGCGAGCGGGGCGGAGGAGCAGTACTTC. Residues: CASMNLASGAEEQYF.

This clonotype was counted many times. This chain links TRBV15 with TRBJ2-4, with 8 bases fitting TRBD2. This CDR3 contains 15 residues. Trimming took 3 bases from V and 4 from J; bases not matched to a gene: 5. CDR1 is LNHNV and CDR2 is YYDKDF in the germline V gene (reference sequence). CDR3 region: CATSSIAGSKNIQYF. CDR3 in DNA: TGTGCCACCAGCAGCATAGCGGGGTCTAAAAACATTCAGTACTTC.